The clone carrying this T cell receptor beta chain was recorded at least ten times. The antigen remains undetermined. Symptoms, serum thyroxine and TRAb, thyroid ultrasound, and orbital computed tomography formed the diagnostic basis. The authors used Ficoll-Paque density gradient centrifugation to separate PBMCs. The input was more than 7.5 ml of fresh peripheral blood. RNA transcripts were the template, and TCR beta CDR3 regions were amplified from them. First-round RT-PCR relied on HTBI primers, and a second-round multiplex PCR came next. TCRdb passed the multiplex PCR reads through MiXCR, listing each CDR3 protein once. This sample yields over 650,000 distinct CDR3 sequences, of which 35% to 50% are seen a single time; around 3.3% belongs to the top ten. J gave up 4 bases and V 1 base, and 5 bases lay outside the gene matches. The CDR3 loop spans 15 amino acids. Germline V CDR1 and CDR2: SGHAT, FQNNGV.

This sample is drawn from a study of Graves' ophthalmopathy and Graves' hyperthyroidism. General study results and limits: Ophthalmopathy progression prediction by the model yielded a sensitivity of approximately 70% and a specificity of under 80%.

Source material: peripheral blood. The TCR comes from an adult man with Graves' ophthalmopathy. The V and J genes are TRBV11-2 and TRBJ2-7; 9 nucleotides match TRBD2. In nucleotides, the CDR3 is TGTGCCAGCAGCTTAGCTCGTCTAGCGGGATACGAGCAGTACTTC. It specifies CASSLARLAGYEQYF.